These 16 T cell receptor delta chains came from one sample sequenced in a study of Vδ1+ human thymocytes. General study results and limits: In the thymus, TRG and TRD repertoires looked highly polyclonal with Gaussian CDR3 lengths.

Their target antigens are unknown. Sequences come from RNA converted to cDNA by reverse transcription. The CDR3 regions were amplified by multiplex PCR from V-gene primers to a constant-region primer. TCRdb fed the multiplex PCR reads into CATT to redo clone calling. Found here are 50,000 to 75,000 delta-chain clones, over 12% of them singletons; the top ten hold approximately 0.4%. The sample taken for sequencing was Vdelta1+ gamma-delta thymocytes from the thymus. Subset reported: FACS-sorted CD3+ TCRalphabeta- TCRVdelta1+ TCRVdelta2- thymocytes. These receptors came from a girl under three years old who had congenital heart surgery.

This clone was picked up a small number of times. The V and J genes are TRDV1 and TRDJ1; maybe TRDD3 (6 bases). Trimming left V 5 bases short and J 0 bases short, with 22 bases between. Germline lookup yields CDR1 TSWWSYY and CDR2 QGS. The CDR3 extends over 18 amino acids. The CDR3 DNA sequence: TGTGCTCTTGGGATCAGGGCGGTACTGGGTCAATACACCGATAAACTCATCTTT. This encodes CALGIRAVLGQYTDKLIF.

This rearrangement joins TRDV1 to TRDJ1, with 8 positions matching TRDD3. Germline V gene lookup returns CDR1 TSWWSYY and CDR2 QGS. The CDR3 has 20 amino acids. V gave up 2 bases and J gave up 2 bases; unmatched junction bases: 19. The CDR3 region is CALGEFTRGLYWGLTDKLIF. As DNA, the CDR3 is TGTGCTCTTGGGGAATTCACCAGGGGGTTATACTGGGGGCTAACCGATAAACTCATCTTT.

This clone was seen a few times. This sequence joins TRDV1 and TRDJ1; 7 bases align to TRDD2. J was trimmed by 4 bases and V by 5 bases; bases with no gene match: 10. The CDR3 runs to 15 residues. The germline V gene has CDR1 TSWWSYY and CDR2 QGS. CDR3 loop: CALGPAFLHGDKLIF. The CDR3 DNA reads TGTGCTCTTGGGCCAGCCTTCCTTCACGGCGATAAACTCATCTTT.

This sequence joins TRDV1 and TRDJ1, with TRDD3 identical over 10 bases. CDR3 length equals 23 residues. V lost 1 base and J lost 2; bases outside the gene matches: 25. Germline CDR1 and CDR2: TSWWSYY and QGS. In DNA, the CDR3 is TGTGCTCTTGGGGAACGTCCATCTTCCTACCCCTGGGGGATAGAGAGGACAACCGATAAACTCATCTTT. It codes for CALGERPSSYPWGIERTTDKLIF.

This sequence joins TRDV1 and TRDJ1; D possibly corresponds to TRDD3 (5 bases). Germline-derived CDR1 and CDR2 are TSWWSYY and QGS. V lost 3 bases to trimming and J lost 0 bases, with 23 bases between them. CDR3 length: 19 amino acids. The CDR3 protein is CALGDHFGASGEYTDKLIF. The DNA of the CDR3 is TGTGCTCTTGGGGACCATTTTGGAGCCTCAGGGGAGTACACCGATAAACTCATCTTT.

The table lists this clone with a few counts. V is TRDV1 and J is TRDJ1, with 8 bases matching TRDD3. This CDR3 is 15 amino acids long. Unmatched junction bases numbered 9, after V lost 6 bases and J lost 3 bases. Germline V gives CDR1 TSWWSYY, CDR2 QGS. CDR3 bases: TGTGCTCTTGGTGGAGGCCTGGGGGACCCCGATAAACTCATCTTT. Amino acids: CALGGGLGDPDKLIF.

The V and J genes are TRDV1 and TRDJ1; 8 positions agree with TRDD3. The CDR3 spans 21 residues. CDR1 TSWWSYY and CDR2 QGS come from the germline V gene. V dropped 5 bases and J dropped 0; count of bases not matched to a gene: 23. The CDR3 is CALGKGMLGETLGAYTDKLIF. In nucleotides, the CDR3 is TGTGCTCTTGGGAAGGGCATGCTGGGGGAAACACTTGGGGCGTACACCGATAAACTCATCTTT.

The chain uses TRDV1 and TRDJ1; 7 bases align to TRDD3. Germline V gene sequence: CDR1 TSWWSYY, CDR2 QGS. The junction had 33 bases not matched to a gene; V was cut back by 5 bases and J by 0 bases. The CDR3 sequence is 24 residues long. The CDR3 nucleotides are TGTGCTCTTGGGTCCAATCCTAGATTCGGGTCCTTGGGGGAAATCCGGCCATACACCGATAAACTCATCTTT. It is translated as CALGSNPRFGSLGEIRPYTDKLIF.

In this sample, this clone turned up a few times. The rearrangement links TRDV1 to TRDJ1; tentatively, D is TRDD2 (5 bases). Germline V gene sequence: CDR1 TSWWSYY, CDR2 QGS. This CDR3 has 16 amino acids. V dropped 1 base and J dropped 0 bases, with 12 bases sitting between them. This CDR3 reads CALGEHSSDYTDKLIF. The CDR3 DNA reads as TGTGCTCTTGGGGAACATTCCTCTGATTACACCGATAAACTCATCTTT.

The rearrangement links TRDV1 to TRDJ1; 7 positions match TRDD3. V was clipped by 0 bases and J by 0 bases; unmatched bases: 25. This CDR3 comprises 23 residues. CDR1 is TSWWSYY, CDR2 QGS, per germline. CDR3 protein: CALGELRRGILLTQPNYTDKLIF. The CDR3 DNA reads TGTGCTCTTGGGGAACTTAGGCGGGGGATTCTTTTGACGCAACCCAATTACACCGATAAACTCATCTTT.

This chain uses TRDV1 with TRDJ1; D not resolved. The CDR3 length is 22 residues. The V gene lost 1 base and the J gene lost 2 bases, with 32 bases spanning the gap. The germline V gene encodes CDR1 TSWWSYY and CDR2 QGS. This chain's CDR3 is CALGEPPIPLPEHRTGTDKLIF. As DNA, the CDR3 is TGTGCTCTTGGGGAACCACCGATTCCCCTCCCCGAGCACCGAACCGGGACCGATAAACTCATCTTT.

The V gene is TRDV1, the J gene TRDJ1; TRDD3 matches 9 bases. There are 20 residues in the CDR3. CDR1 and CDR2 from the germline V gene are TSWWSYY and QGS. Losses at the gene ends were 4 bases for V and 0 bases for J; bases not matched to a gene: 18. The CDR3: CALGGLQDGTGGQYTDKLIF. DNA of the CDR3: TGTGCTCTTGGGGGACTTCAAGATGGAACTGGGGGACAGTACACCGATAAACTCATCTTT.

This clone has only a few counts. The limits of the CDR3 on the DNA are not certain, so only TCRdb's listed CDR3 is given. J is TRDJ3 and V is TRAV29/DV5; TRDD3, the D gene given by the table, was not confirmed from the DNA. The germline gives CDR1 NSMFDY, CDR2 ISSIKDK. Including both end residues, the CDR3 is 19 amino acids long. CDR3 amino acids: CSVLLCRGALSWDTRQMFF.

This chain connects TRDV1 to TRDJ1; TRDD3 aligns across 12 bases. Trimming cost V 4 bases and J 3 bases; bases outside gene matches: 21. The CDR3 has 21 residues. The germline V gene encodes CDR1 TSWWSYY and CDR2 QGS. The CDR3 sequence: CALGALFQTYWGIHIADKLIF. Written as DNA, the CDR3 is TGTGCTCTTGGGGCCCTGTTTCAAACCTACTGGGGGATACATATCGCCGATAAACTCATCTTT.

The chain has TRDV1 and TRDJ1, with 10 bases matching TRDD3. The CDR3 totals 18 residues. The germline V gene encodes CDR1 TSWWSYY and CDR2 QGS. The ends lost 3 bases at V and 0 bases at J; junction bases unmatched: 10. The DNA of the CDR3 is TGTGCTCTTGGGGACCCCCCTGTACTGGGGGATTACACCGATAAACTCATCTTT. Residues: CALGDPPVLGDYTDKLIF.

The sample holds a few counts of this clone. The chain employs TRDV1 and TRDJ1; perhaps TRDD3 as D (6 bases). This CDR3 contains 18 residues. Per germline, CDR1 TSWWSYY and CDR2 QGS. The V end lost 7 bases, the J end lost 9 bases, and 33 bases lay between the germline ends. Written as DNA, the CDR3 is TGTGCTCTTGCCCGGCAATATTCCCAAGGGAGGGATAGGGGCGAACTCATCTTT. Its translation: CALARQYSQGRDRGELIF.